Sequencing of this T cell receptor (beta chain) was carried out in a study of blood T cells in healthy people across ages. Study-wide points: A roughly linear age-dependent decrease characterized TCR beta diversity per million T cells.

Turning to this clonotype: No antigen is known for it.

In terms of origin and age, donors were healthy Caucasian individuals from Russia aged about 6 to 90. The draw of peripheral blood yielded about 9.4 milliliters from each donor. Samples each had at least 6 micrograms of total RNA extracted. With a J-beta primer mix and a sample-barcoded 5' primer, a second PCR ran about 7 to 12 cycles. TCRdb reprocessed the 5' RACE reads via MiXCR and lists one record per CDR3 protein. The profile shows fewer than 1,000,000 distinct CDR3 sequences, around 50% of them singletons. The germline gives CDR1 SGHKS, CDR2 YYEKEE (reference sequence). With V trimmed by 3 bases and J by 7 bases, 8 bases remained unmatched. This CDR3 is built from 15 residues.

The sample was blood. The V gene is TRBV5-5, the J gene TRBJ2-1, with TRBD1 identical over 9 bases. This clonotype originated in an elderly man in good health. This CDR3 reads CASSSRDRAGNEQFF. In nucleotides, the CDR3 is TGTGCCAGCAGCTCGAGGGACAGGGCTGGAAATGAGCAGTTCTTC. Drawing the rest from reference TRBV5-5 and TRBJ2-1, the complete variable domain is DAGVTQSPTHLIKTRGQQVTLRCSPISGHKSVSWYQQVLGQGPQFIFQYYEKEERGRGNFPDRFSARQFPNYSSELNVNALLLGDSALYLCASSSRDRAGNEQFFGPGTRLTVL.